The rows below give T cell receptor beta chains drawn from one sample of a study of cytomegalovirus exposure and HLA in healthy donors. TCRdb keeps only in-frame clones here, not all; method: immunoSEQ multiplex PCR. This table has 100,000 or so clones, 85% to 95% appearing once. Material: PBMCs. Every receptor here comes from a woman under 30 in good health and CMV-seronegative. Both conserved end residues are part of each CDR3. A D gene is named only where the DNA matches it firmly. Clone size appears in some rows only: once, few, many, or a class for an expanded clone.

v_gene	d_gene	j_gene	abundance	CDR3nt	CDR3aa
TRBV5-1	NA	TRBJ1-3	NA	TGCGCCAGCAGCGAACCGCGCTCTGGAAACACCATATATTTT	CASSEPRSGNTIYF
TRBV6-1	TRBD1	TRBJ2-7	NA	TGTGCCAGCAGTGACCTGGACAGGGTCGGCTACGAGCAGTACTTC	CASSDLDRVGYEQYF
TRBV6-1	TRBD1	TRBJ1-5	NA	TGTGCCAGCAACTGGGAGACAGGGCCCAATCAGCCCCAGCATTTT	CASNWETGPNQPQHF
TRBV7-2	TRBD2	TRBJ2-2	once	TGTGCCAGCAGCTTCGGACTAGCGTCCACCGGGGAGCTGTTTTTT	CASSFGLASTGELFF
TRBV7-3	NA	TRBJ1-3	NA	TGTGCCAGCAGCATTCGTTCAGGGGACTCTGGAAACACCATATATTTT	CASSIRSGDSGNTIYF
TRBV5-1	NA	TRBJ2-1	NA	TGCGCCAGCAGCTTGGCTAGGGGGAGAACCGTTCCGATTGCCCATGAGCAGTTCTTC	CASSLARGRTVPIAHEQFF
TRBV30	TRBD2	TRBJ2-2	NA	TGTGCCTGGAGGGCTTTAGCGGGGGCCCCTCTCACCGGGGAGCTGTTTTTT	CAWRALAGAPLTGELFF
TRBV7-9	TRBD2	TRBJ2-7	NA	TGTGCCAGCAGCCCCACCGCCCCGCGGACTAGCGGGCCCTACGAGCAGTACTTC	CASSPTAPRTSGPYEQYF
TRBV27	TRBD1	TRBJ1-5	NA	TGTGCCAGCAGTTTATCACAGGGGGGTCAGCCCCAGCATTTT	CASSLSQGGQPQHF
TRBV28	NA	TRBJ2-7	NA	TGTGCCAGCACCTCCCGTTACGAGCAGTACTTC	CASTSRYEQYF
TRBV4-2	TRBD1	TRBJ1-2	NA	TGTGCCAGCAGCCCACAACCCGGACAGGGGGGATATGGCTACACCTTC	CASSPQPGQGGYGYTF
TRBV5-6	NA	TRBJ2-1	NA	TGTGCCAGCAGCTTGGGCGGGGAGCAGTTCTTC	CASSLGGEQFF
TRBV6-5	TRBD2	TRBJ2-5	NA	TGTGCCAGCAGTTACAGCGGGAGAATGGGGACCCAGTACTTC	CASSYSGRMGTQYF
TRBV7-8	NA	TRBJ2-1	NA	TGTGCCAGCAGCGTCCCGGGACTGCACAATGAGCAGTTCTTC	CASSVPGLHNEQFF
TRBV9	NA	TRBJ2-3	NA	TGTGCCAGCAGCACCGGACTGAGCACAGATACGCAGTATTTT	CASSTGLSTDTQYF
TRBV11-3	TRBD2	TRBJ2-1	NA	TGTGCCAGCAGCTTAGGGTTAGGGTCTAGCGGTCAGTTCTTC	CASSLGLGSSGQFF
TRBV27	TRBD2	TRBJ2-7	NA	TGTGCCAGCAGTTTATCCGGCGGGGGGGCCTACGAGCAGTACTTC	CASSLSGGGAYEQYF
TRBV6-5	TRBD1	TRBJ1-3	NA	TGTGCCAGCAGTTACTCGATCGGGACAGATGGAAACACCATATATTTT	CASSYSIGTDGNTIYF
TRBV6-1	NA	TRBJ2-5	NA	TGTGCCAGCAGGGAGGCAGTTAAAGAGACCCAGTACTTC	CASREAVKETQYF
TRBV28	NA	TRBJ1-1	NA	TGTGCCAGCAGTTTGTACCCCACTGTGGGCAATGAAGCTTTCTTT	CASSLYPTVGNEAFF
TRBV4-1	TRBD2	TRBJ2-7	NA	TGCGCCAGCAGCCATAGGACTAGCGGAGCCTACGAGCAGTACTTC	CASSHRTSGAYEQYF
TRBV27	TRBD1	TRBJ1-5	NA	TGTGCCAGCAGGTATACAGGGGGTGCTGATCAGCCCCAGCATTTT	CASRYTGGADQPQHF
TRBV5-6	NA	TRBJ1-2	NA	TGTGCCAGCAGCCAAAGACCACAGGAATATGGCTACACCTTC	CASSQRPQEYGYTF
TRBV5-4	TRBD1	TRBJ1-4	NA	TGTGCCAGCAGCTTGCAGGGGGCGGCTGAAAAACTGTTTTTT	CASSLQGAAEKLFF
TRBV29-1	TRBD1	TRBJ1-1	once	TGCAGCGTTGATTTTCAGGGGGACTTCACTGAAGCTTTCTTT	CSVDFQGDFTEAFF
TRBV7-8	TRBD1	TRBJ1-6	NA	TGTGCCAGCAGCTCCGTAGCGGGAGGGGGCAGCTCCTATAATTCACCCCTCCACTTT	CASSSVAGGGSSYNSPLHF
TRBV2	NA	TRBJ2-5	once	TGTGCCAGCAGTATCGGAGAGACCCAGTACTTC	CASSIGETQYF
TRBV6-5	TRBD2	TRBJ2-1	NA	TGTGCCAGCAGTATGACTAGCGGATTCTACAATGAGCAGTTCTTC	CASSMTSGFYNEQFF
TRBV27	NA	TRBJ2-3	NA	TGTGCCAGCAGTGTTCAGGCGACAGGCACAGATACGCAGTATTTT	CASSVQATGTDTQYF
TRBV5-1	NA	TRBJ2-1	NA	TGCGCCAGCAGCTTGGGGACTGGTTACAATGAGCAGTTCTTC	CASSLGTGYNEQFF
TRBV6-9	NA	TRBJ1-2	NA	TGTGCCTACACAGGGTCAGATGGCTACACCTTC	CAYTGSDGYTF
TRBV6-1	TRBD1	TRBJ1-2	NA	TGTGCCAGCAGCTATGACAGGGATTATGGCTACACCTTC	CASSYDRDYGYTF
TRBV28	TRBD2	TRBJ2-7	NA	TGTGCCAGCAGCCGTAGCGGGGCTAGCTCCTACGAGCAGTACTTC	CASSRSGASSYEQYF
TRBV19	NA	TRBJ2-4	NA	TGTGCCAGTAGTATAACGACCCCTTCGGGGGACAAAAACATTCAGTACTTC	CASSITTPSGDKNIQYF
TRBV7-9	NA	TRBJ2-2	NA	TGTGCCAGCAGTTTAGACTACGACGGGGAGCTGTTTTTT	CASSLDYDGELFF
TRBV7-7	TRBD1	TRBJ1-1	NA	TGTGCTAGCAGCGCCCACTCACAGGGGATCACTGAAGCTTTCTTT	CASSAHSQGITEAFF
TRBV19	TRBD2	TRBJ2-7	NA	TGTGCCAGTACCTCTCCCGGGACTAGCGGAACCTACGAGCAGTACTTC	CASTSPGTSGTYEQYF
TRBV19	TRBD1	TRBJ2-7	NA	TGTGCCAGTAGTTTACGACAGGGGAGAGAGCAGTACTTC	CASSLRQGREQYF
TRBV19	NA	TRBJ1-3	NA	TGTGCCAGTACGTCGGACAGTTCCCTTCTGATGGGAAACACCATATATTTT	CASTSDSSLLMGNTIYF
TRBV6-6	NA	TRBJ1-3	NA	TGTGCCAGCAGCCAGGGTTTCTCTGGAAACACCATATATTTT	CASSQGFSGNTIYF
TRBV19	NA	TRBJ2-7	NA	TGTGCCAGTAGTAATCCGGGTCTGAGTTACGAGCAGTACTTC	CASSNPGLSYEQYF
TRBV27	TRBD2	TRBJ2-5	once	TGTGCCAGCAGTTCGACCGGGACTAGCGGGATGGCCCAGTACTTC	CASSSTGTSGMAQYF
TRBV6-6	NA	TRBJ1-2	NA	TGTGCCAGCAGTTACTCTAGCGCAGGGGCTAACTATGGCTACACCTTC	CASSYSSAGANYGYTF
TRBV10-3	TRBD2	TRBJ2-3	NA	TGTGCCATCAGTGGGGAGGGGAAACACTCCATACGATCGAGCACAGATACGCAGTATTTT	CAISGEGKHSIRSSTDTQYF
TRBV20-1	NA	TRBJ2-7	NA	TGCAGTGCTAGAGGTCCTTACGAGCAGTACTTC	CSARGPYEQYF